These T cell receptor beta chains were read from a single sample in a study of response to subunit inactivated influenza vaccine. TCRdb recomputed calls from the RT-PCR reads with MiXCR, one row per CDR3 protein. The sample records hundreds of thousands of distinct CDR3 sequences, approximately 14% being singletons. Material: PBMCs from blood, obtained 14 to 15 days before vaccination. These receptors were taken from a man in his forties or fifties who received an inactivated influenza vaccine. Both conserved end residues are part of each CDR3. D genes are given only for firm matches. Not every row has a clone size; where given, it reads once, few, many or a size class.

v_gene	abundance	d_gene	j_gene	CDR3aa	CDR3nt
TRBV5-5	NA	TRBD1	TRBJ2-7	CASSLEGQGSEQYF	TGTGCCAGCAGCTTGGAGGGACAGGGGTCCGAGCAGTACTTC
TRBV4-3	NA	NA	TRBJ2-1	CASSQGDTNLHNEQFF	TGCGCCAGCAGCCAAGGGGACACCAATCTTCACAATGAGCAGTTCTTC
TRBV10-3	NA	TRBD1	TRBJ1-1	CATGDRVTEAFF	TGTGCCACCGGGGACAGGGTCACTGAAGCTTTCTTT
TRBV19	NA	TRBD2	TRBJ2-1	CASSIDGSTGLAGLRDINEQFF	TGTGCCAGTAGTATAGATGGATCGACGGGACTAGCGGGGTTGCGGGATATCAATGAGCAGTTCTTC
TRBV7-2	NA	NA	TRBJ1-2	CASSEGKHYGYTF	TGTGCCAGCAGCGAGGGGAAGCACTATGGCTACACCTTC
TRBV30	few	NA	TRBJ2-2	CAWESSGNTGELFF	TGTGCCTGGGAATCCAGCGGGAACACCGGGGAGCTGTTTTTT
TRBV11-2	NA	TRBD1	TRBJ2-6	CASSLRQGLISSGANVLTF	TGTGCCAGCAGCTTAAGACAGGGGCTAATAAGCTCTGGGGCCAACGTCCTGACTTTC
TRBV2	few	TRBD1	TRBJ2-3	CASSESGQPFTDTQYF	TGTGCCAGCAGTGAATCGGGACAGCCATTCACAGATACGCAGTATTTT
TRBV12-3/TRBV12-4	few	NA	TRBJ1-5	CASSLDDLSNQPQHF	TGTGCCAGCAGTTTAGACGATTTGAGCAATCAGCCCCAGCATTTT
TRBV6-5	few	NA	TRBJ2-2	CASSFQGYTGELFF	TGTGCCAGCAGCTTCCAGGGGTACACCGGGGAGCTGTTTTTT
TRBV5-1	many	TRBD2	TRBJ2-1	CASSFSGSDNEQFF	TGCGCCAGCAGCTTTAGCGGGAGCGACAATGAGCAGTTCTTC
TRBV7-2	NA	TRBD2	TRBJ2-5	CASNDGGAWETQYF	TGTGCCAGCAATGACGGGGGGGCCTGGGAGACCCAGTACTTC
TRBV20-1	NA	TRBD2	TRBJ2-1	CSASRSSGGSYNEQFF	TGCAGTGCTAGCCGCTCTAGCGGTGGCTCCTACAATGAGCAGTTCTTC
TRBV11-2	NA	NA	TRBJ1-4	CASSLGGSREKLFF	TGTGCCAGCAGCTTAGGGGGGTCGAGAGAAAAACTGTTTTTT